The 25 T cell receptor beta chains given below trace back to one sample, sequenced in a study of T cell responses to AZD1222 COVID-19 vaccine. Sequenced by immunoSEQ multiplex PCR; TCRdb stores in-frame clones only, minus some. The data contain roughly 120,000 clones, about 92% of them singletons. The sample here was peripheral blood, taken on day 0 of AZD1222 vaccination. These receptors were obtained from an adult in good health.

V and J are TRBV6-5 and TRBJ1-1, with no clear D. V was pared by 7 bases and J by 3 bases, with 12 bases between. CDR3 length: 13 residues. From germline, CDR1 is MNHEY and CDR2 SVGAGI. The CDR3 DNA is TGTGCCAGCACCCCACCGCAGTACACTGAAGCTTTCTTT. Amino acid sequence: CASTPPQYTEAFF.

The chain couples TRBV2 to TRBJ1-2; D gene uncertain. CDR3 length equals 15 residues. Trimming shortened V by 2 bases and J by 6 bases, and 16 bases separated the two germline ends. The germline gives CDR1 SNHLY, CDR2 FYNNEI. CDR3 coding DNA: TGTGCCAGCAGTGAATTAAATCGCCTCGGGCATGGCTACACCTTC. Its protein product is CASSELNRLGHGYTF.

The gene calls are TRBV27 and TRBJ2-6, with D tentatively TRBD2 (6 bases). Germline assignment: CDR1 MNHEY and CDR2 SMNVEV (reference sequence). V was pared by 4 bases and J by 2 bases, with 6 bases between. The CDR3 sequence is 14 residues long. In nucleotides, the CDR3 is TGTGCCAGCAGTTGGGGGGCTGGGGCCAACGTCCTGACTTTC. Protein product: CASSWGAGANVLTF.

The gene calls are TRBV28 and TRBJ1-1; D unresolved. Germline CDR1 is MDHEN and CDR2 is SYDVKM. The CDR3 runs 13 residues. Trimming shortened V by 2 bases and J by 0 bases, and 4 bases separated the two germline ends. CDR3 sequence reads: CASSLALNTEAFF. As DNA, the CDR3 is TGTGCCAGCAGTTTAGCCCTGAACACTGAAGCTTTCTTT. Full variable domain (outside the CDR3, taken from reference TRBV28 and TRBJ1-1): DVKVTQSSRYLVKRTGEKVFLECVQDMDHENMFWYRQDPGLGLRLIYFSYDVKMKEKGDIPEGYSVSREKKERFSLILESASTNQTSMYLCASSLALNTEAFFGQGTRLTVV.

This clone was detected only a few times. The chain couples TRBV7-9 to TRBJ2-5, with 7 bases that match TRBD2. Per the germline V gene, CDR1 is SEHNR and CDR2 is FQNEAQ (reference sequence). V lost 0 bases and J lost 7; bases outside the gene matches: 2. The length of the CDR3 is 13 residues. The CDR3 is CASSLATSSTQYF. CDR3 nucleotides: TGTGCCAGCAGCTTAGCGACTAGCTCGACCCAGTACTTC.

This clone was found once. This chain joins TRBV30 and TRBJ2-7; D ambiguous. Germline V gene sequence: CDR1 GTSNPN, CDR2 SVGIG (reference sequence). The CDR3 has 13 residues. Deletions cut 1 base from V and 3 bases from J, with 10 bases between. CDR3 region: CAWSDGRIYEQYF. DNA for the CDR3: TGTGCCTGGAGTGACGGTCGGATCTACGAGCAGTACTTC.

The chain recombines TRBV6-5 with TRBJ1-1, with a possible D match to TRBD1 (5 bases). CDR3 length: 13 residues. Germline CDR1 is MNHEY and CDR2 is SVGAGI. Trimming left V 7 bases short and J 4 bases short, with 13 bases between. The CDR3 reads CASKMNQGTEAFF. CDR3 bases: TGTGCCAGCAAGATGAACCAGGGCACTGAAGCTTTCTTT.

The chain uses TRBV19 and TRBJ2-7; possible D gene TRBD2, 5 bases. This CDR3 has 15 amino acids. The germline V gene has CDR1 LNHDA and CDR2 SQIVND (reference sequence). V was clipped by 4 bases and J by 3 bases, with 16 bases between them. CDR3 residues: CASSTGLEPLYEQYF. CDR3 DNA sequence: TGTGCCAGTAGTACCGGACTTGAACCTCTCTACGAGCAGTACTTC.

V and J are TRBV15 and TRBJ1-6, with 7 bases identical to TRBD1. The CDR3 spans 15 residues. With V trimmed by 3 bases and J by 8 bases, 7 bases remained unmatched. Germline values: CDR1 LNHNV, CDR2 YYDKDF (reference sequence). Written as DNA, the CDR3 is TGTGCCACCAGCAGCGCAGGGGGGGAGTATTCACCCCTCCACTTT. Its translation: CATSSAGGEYSPLHF.

This clone has just one count. The chain carries TRBV28 and TRBJ1-2, with 11 bases that match TRBD1. Germline loops: CDR1 MDHEN, CDR2 SYDVKM. The V and J ends lost 7 bases and 0 bases, in that order; junction bases with no gene match: 10. CDR3 size: 17 residues. As DNA, the CDR3 is TGTGCCAGCACCCCCCGGGACAGGGGGGGAGCTAACTATGGCTACACCTTC. Its translation: CASTPRDRGGANYGYTF.

V is TRBV28 and J is TRBJ1-5, with TRBD1 identical over 7 bases. The length of the CDR3 is 15 residues. Germline V CDR1 and CDR2: MDHEN, SYDVKM. The junction had 2 bases not matched to a gene; V was cut back by 3 bases and J by 0 bases. CDR3 sequence reads: CASSFSGGSNQPQHF. CDR3 in DNA: TGTGCCAGCAGTTTTTCAGGGGGTAGCAATCAGCCCCAGCATTTT.

CDR3 in DNA: TGTGCCAGCAGCGCAAGTCGCTCCGGGACACCTACCTACGAGCAGTACTTC. It encodes CASSASRSGTPTYEQYF. This chain connects TRBV9 to TRBJ2-7; TRBD1 is a possible D gene (6 bases). The V gene's germline CDR1 is SGDLS and CDR2 YYNGEE. The V and J ends lost 3 bases and 2 bases respectively, with 21 bases between them. This CDR3 is built from 17 residues.

The chain recombines TRBV5-1 with TRBJ1-1; D might be TRBD1 (5 bases). The germline CDR1 and CDR2 sequences are SGHRS and YFSETQ. V shed 4 bases and J shed 7 bases, with 14 bases lying between them. The CDR3 contains 13 residues. The CDR3 region has the DNA TGCGCCAGCAGCCCCCAGCAGGGCCATGAAGCTTTCTTT. This encodes CASSPQQGHEAFF.

Remarks on this clone: Other DNA sequences from this sample encode an identical CDR3 as well. The chain joins TRBV27 to TRBJ2-3; D uncertain. The CDR3 runs 11 residues. With 6 bases removed from V and 3 bases from J, the gap between germline ends came to 4 bases. Germline V gene data show CDR1 as MNHEY and CDR2 as SMNVEV (reference sequence). The CDR3 spells CASSSTDTQYF. DNA of the CDR3: TGTGCCAGCAGCAGTACAGATACGCAGTATTTT.

This sequence joins TRBV19 and TRBJ2-4, with a tentative D call TRBD1 (5 bases). Germline V gene sequence: CDR1 LNHDA, CDR2 SQIVND (reference sequence). The CDR3 runs to 15 residues. The V end was cut by 7 bases, the J end by 1 base, with 14 bases between. CDR3 DNA sequence: TGTGCCAGTATAGGATTCGCAGGGGCCAAAAACATTCAGTACTTC. This codes for CASIGFAGAKNIQYF.

This clone was detected only a few times. The V call is TRBV7-3, the J call TRBJ1-5; D perhaps matches TRBD1 (5 bases). This CDR3 has 15 residues. Between the trimmed V and J ends, which lost 1 base and 2 bases, there was a span of 9 bases. Germline CDR1 reads SGHTA; CDR2 reads FQGTGA. The CDR3 nucleotides are TGTGCCAGCAGCTTAAGCGGGACGGGCAATCAGCCCCAGCATTTT. This translates into CASSLSGTGNQPQHF.

This chain connects TRBV28 to TRBJ2-1; D gene unclear. Per germline, CDR1 MDHEN and CDR2 SYDVKM. V lost 3 bases, J lost 5 bases, and 2 bases lay in between. CDR3 length: 11 amino acids. The CDR3 sequence: CASSFDNEQFF. The CDR3 DNA reads TGTGCCAGCAGTTTTGACAATGAGCAGTTCTTC.

The genes are TRBV18 and TRBJ1-1; the D is unclear. Trimming pared 0 bases from V and 3 bases from J, leaving 5 bases between. This CDR3 contains 13 residues. Germline assignment: CDR1 KGHSH and CDR2 LQKENI. For the CDR3, the DNA is TGTGCCAGCTCACCACCTTCCTACACTGAAGCTTTCTTT. Translated: CASSPPSYTEAFF.

The chain has TRBV15 and TRBJ1-2, with 9 bases fitting TRBD1. J was trimmed by 6 bases and V by 5 bases; bases with no gene match: 1. The CDR3 loop spans 12 amino acids. CDR1 and CDR2 (germline): LNHNV, YYDKDF (reference sequence). Here the CDR3 DNA reads TGTGCCACCAGCCGGGACAGGGATGGCTACACCTTC. Its protein product is CATSRDRDGYTF.

The CDR3 region is CASSLVGNEQFF. The CDR3 DNA sequence: TGTGCCAGCAGTTTGGTAGGGAATGAGCAGTTCTTC. The chain employs TRBV12-3 or TRBV12-4 and TRBJ2-1, with D hard to call. Trimming shortened V by 3 bases and J by 7 bases, and 7 bases separated the two germline ends. This CDR3 is 12 amino acids long.

V and J are TRBV28 and TRBJ1-2; D is undetermined. The CDR3 covers 13 residues. Trimming shortened V by 10 bases and J by 4 bases, and 16 bases separated the two germline ends. Looked up from germline, CDR1 is MDHEN and CDR2 is SYDVKM. The CDR3 is CATSLSGGYGYTF. CDR3 bases: TGTGCCACCTCACTCTCCGGAGGCTATGGCTACACCTTC.

This clone was seen only once. The V call is TRBV28, the J call TRBJ1-2; 7 nucleotides line up with TRBD1. V lost 6 bases to trimming and J lost 9 bases; unmatched junction nucleotides: 7. The CDR3 sequence is 12 residues long. Looked up from germline, CDR1 is MDHEN and CDR2 is SYDVKM. CDR3 in DNA: TGTGCCAGCAGCTCCGGGACAGTGAGCTACACCTTC. Its translation is CASSSGTVSYTF.

The chain employs TRBV2 and TRBJ2-2; D may be TRBD2 (5 bases). The ends were cut back, 4 bases at V and 6 bases at J, with 9 bases in the middle. This CDR3 is 13 amino acids long. Germline V gene lookup returns CDR1 SNHLY and CDR2 FYNNEI. The CDR3 DNA is TGTGCCAGCAGTGGTATGCGGGCCGGGGAGCTGTTTTTT. It codes for CASSGMRAGELFF.

For this clone: Other DNA sequences in this sample translate to the same CDR3. The V gene is TRBV27, the J gene TRBJ2-1, with D uncertain. CDR1 is MNHEY and CDR2 is SMNVEV in the germline V gene (reference sequence). Between the trimmed V and J ends, which lost 2 bases and 4 bases, there was a span of 6 bases. The CDR3 runs 13 residues. The CDR3 is CASSLSRYNEQFF. The CDR3 nucleotides are TGTGCCAGCAGTTTAAGTCGTTACAATGAGCAGTTCTTC.

The chain has TRBV18 and TRBJ2-1; D possibly corresponds to TRBD1 (5 bases). Germline V gene lookup returns CDR1 KGHSH and CDR2 LQKENI. The length of the CDR3 is 12 residues. Trimming pared 6 bases from V and 6 bases from J, leaving 9 bases between. CDR3 in amino acids: CASSLRANEQFF. In DNA, the CDR3 is TGTGCCAGCTCCCTCAGGGCCAATGAGCAGTTCTTC.